Below, one T cell receptor beta chain is given with its context. The target antigen is unknown. PCR amplification relied on 60 Vbeta primers (plus 13 Jbeta primers). TCRdb's table, derived via immunoSEQ multiplex PCR, lists solely in-frame clones and lacks some. The table shows about 150,000 clones, with almost 85% occurring only once. The data stem from a study of cytomegalovirus exposure and HLA in healthy donors. Study details: Prior work identified under 130 million unique TCR beta sequences in 150 million to 200 million T cells. Study-level points and caveats: Earlier analysis yielded a pattern in which most TCR beta V segments were productive about 90% or about 30% of the time. The study put around 180 TCR beta chains on its list as cytomegalovirus-associated. Upon later analysis, TCR association rates were observed to vary by HLA locus, being highest for DRB1 and lowest for HLA-C.

Trimming removed 3 bases at V and 7 bases at J, with 15 bases between. There are 14 residues in the CDR3. Germline V CDR1 and CDR2: LNHDA, SQIVND (reference sequence). The material sequenced was PBMCs. The rearrangement uses TRBV19 and TRBJ2-5, with D possibly TRBD2 on 5 matching bases. The clonotype was recovered from a man aged 25-40 years in good health and CMV-seropositive. The CDR3 DNA is TGTGCCAGTAGTATCCCGGGGTCCTGGGGGACCCAGTACTTC. Amino acid sequence: CASSIPGSWGTQYF.